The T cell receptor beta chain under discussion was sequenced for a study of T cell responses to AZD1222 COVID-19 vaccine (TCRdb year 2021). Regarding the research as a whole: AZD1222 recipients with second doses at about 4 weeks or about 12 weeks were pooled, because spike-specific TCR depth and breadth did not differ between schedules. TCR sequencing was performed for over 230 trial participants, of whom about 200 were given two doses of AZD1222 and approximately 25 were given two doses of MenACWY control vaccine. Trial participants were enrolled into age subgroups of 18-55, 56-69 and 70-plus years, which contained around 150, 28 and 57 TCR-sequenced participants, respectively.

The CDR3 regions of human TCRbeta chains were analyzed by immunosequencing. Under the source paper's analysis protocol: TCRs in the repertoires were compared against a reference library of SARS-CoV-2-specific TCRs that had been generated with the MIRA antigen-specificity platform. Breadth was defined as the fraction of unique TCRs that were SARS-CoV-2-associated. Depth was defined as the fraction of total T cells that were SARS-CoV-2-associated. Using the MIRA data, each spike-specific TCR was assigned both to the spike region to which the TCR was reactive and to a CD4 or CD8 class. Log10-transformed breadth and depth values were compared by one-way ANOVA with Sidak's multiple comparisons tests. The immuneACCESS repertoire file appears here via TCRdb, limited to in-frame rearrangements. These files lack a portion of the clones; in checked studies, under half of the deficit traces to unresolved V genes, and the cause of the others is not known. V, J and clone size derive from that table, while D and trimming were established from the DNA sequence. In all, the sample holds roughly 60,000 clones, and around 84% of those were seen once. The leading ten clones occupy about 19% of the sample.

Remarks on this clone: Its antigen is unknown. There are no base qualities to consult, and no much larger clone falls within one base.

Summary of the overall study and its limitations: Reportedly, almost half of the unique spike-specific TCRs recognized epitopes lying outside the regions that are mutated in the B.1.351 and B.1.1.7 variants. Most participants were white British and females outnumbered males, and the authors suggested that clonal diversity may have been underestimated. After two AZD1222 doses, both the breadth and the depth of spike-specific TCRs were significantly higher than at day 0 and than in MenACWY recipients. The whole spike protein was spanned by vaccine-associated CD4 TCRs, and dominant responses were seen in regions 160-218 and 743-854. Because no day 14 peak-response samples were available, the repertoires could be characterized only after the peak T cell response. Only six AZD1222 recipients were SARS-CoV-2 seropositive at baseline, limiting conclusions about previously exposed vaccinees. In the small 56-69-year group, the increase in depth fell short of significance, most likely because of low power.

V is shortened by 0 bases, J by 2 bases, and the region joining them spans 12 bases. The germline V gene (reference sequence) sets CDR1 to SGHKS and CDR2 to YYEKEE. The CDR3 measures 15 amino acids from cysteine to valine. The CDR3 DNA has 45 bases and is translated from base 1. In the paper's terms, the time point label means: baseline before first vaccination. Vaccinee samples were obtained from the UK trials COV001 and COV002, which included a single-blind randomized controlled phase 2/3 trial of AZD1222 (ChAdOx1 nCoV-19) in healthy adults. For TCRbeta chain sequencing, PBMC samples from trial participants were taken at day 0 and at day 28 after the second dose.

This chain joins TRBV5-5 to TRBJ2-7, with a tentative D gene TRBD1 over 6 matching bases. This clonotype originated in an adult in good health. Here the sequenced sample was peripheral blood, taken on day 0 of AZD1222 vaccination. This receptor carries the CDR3 CASSLAGVGAYEQYV. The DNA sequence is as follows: TGTGCCAGCAGCTTGGCAGGGGTAGGGGCCTACGAGCAGTACGTC.